This TCR beta chain was identified during a study of tumor-infiltrating lymphocytes in localized non-small cell lung cancer. Across the whole study: From each patient, both tumor and uninvolved lung, non-adjacent to tumor, were sampled.

Whole-study results and caveats: Different pieces of the same tissue went to different assays, confounding technical variation with intratumor heterogeneity. TCRbeta sequencing showed higher T cell infiltration in tumors than uninvolved lung.

With respect to this clone: What it binds is not known.

Clones were sequenced by immunoSEQ multiplex PCR, and TCRdb holds only the in-frame ones, with some missing. The table lists about 16,000 clones, around 74% of them singletons. The sequence was collected from a human donor with non-small cell lung cancer. Sequenced material: lung tumor tissue.

The CDR3 bases are TGTGCCATCAGTGATCAAGGGGGCTCAGATGTAAACACCATATATTTT. This gives the protein CAISDQGGSDVNTIYF. This rearrangement joins TRBV10-3 to TRBJ1-3; TRBD1 matches 7 bases. Unmatched junction bases numbered 11, after V lost 3 bases and J lost 6 bases. The CDR3 covers 16 residues. Germline-derived CDR1 and CDR2 are ENHRY and SYGVKD.